A selection of T cell receptor beta chains follows, all from one sample in a study of control samples from healthy donors and cancer patients. Produced via immunoSEQ multiplex PCR; TCRdb's table is partial and in-frame only. In the table there are 130,000 to 150,000 clones, about nine tenths of which are singletons. The sequenced sample consisted of blood. These receptors originate from a man under 40 in good health. Each CDR3 is given with its conserved first and last residue.

>TRBV28
CASGETMNTEAFF
>TRBV5-4
CASSLDEGPEQYF
>TRBV18
CASSPYGTGGEEQYF
>TRBV23-1
CASSLLRRADYGYTF
>TRBV11-2
CASSLGPGQPQHF
>TRBV3-1/TRBV3-2
CASSQGWTGNYEQYF
>TRBV28
CASSLIIILGFTPLHF
>TRBV18
CASSPDPNYGYTF
>TRBV2
CASSEAQGTGINEQLF
>TRBV2
CASSGVGDTQYF
>TRBV10-2
CASSEMAGGSYNEQFF
>TRBV27
CASKRGGGGARELFF
>TRBV5-8
CASSLSGTGSYEQYF
>TRBV19
CASSIDPHSEAFF
>TRBV19
CASSPRNRDSNEQYF
>TRBV18
CASSPNVQGRTYEQYF
>TRBV11-2
CASSPFAEKLFF
>TRBV6-5
CAGGQATNEKLFF
>TRBV19
CASKEVISYNSPLHF
>TRBV2
CASSPTGFTGELFF
>TRBV6-5
CASKWDTEAFF
>TRBV28
CASSLWAGRAFF
>TRBV7-3
CASSEGTGTYEQYF
>TRBV19
CASSITGTGDYGYTF
>TRBV20-1
CSASLRGQGQPQHF
>TRBV19
CASSNGQGYEQYF
>TRBV19
CASSMTHQEQFF
>TRBV5-5
CASSADRGYSNQPQHF
>TRBV28
CASSPGGGTKKLFF
>TRBV5-1
CASMNEYNEQFF
>TRBV24-1
CATSDFVRGYEQFF
>TRBV3-1/TRBV3-2
CASSFTMNTEAFF
>TRBV7-2
CASSLLRTNYGYTF
>TRBV29-1
CSVDSGVYGEQFF
>TRBV12-3/TRBV12-4
CASSPTRINEQFF
>TRBV3-1/TRBV3-2
CASSPHGISSYEQYF
>TRBV11-2
CASKPQGRFTAGGTDTQYF
>TRBV28
CASSLGTGGEYF
>TRBV24-1
CATSDRGQDPNEQFF
>TRBV19
CASSGTSGRVKDEQFF
>TRBV7-3
CASSLSRGNEQYF
>TRBV28
CASSFPQGGLWPQHF
>TRBV5-1
CASSPLGGASSYEQYF
>TRBV20-1
CSAREPGGYTF
>TRBV5-5
CASSTSGAGALIEQFF
>TRBV7-9
CASSPGFTGDQPQHF
>TRBV19
CASSMSDSPLHF
>TRBV2
CASSPRNTIYF
>TRBV6-2/TRBV6-3
CASSNSGGYNEQFF
>TRBV27
CASSLFSRLAGGPGNEQFF
>TRBV28
CASNMGGLQPQHF
>TRBV7-2
CASSFSGGVWGTDTQYF
>TRBV10-3
CAISGGTGLNSPLHF
>TRBV12-3/TRBV12-4
CASSLSDTGELFF
>TRBV28
CASSLIRANTEAFF
>TRBV28
CASSLSSTVGYTF
>TRBV6-6
CASSLTGAESQPQHF
>TRBV10-3
CAITDRGPTYEQYF